These T cell receptor beta chains were read from a single sample in a study of T cells in Graves' hyperthyroidism and ophthalmopathy. TCRdb analysed the multiplex PCR reads with MiXCR anew, one entry per CDR3 protein. Of hundreds of thousands of distinct CDR3 sequences listed, roughly 14% were seen once; the top ten hold roughly an eighth. Sequencing used blood. These receptors all stem from a woman in her forties or fifties with Graves' ophthalmopathy. Both conserved end residues are part of each CDR3. Each record gives: D gene, clone size, J gene, V gene, CDR3 DNA, CDR3 protein. D genes are given only for firm matches. The size of a clone is reported for some rows only, either as once, few or many, or as a class for expanded clones.

TRBD2 many TRBJ2-1 TRBV7-9 TGTGCCAGCAGGGGACTAGCGGGAGCGGCCTACAATGAGCAGTTCTTC CASRGLAGAAYNEQFF
. . TRBJ2-2 TRBV6-1 TGTGCCAGCAGTGAAATTGGGGGCCCCGGGGAGCTGTTTTTT CASSEIGGPGELFF
. many TRBJ2-1 TRBV5-1 TGCGCCAGCAGCTTGGCCGGGACTCTTTACAATGAGCAGTTCTTC CASSLAGTLYNEQFF
TRBD2 . TRBJ2-3 TRBV6-5 TGTGCCAGCAAGAGGGCCGGTTGGGCGGGAGCTGCAGATACGCAGTATTTT CASKRAGWAGAADTQYF
TRBD1 many TRBJ2-1 TRBV27 TGTGCCAGCAACACCACTCCTATGACAGGGTCGTTTATTGGTGAGCAGTTCTTC CASNTTPMTGSFIGEQFF
. many TRBJ2-7 TRBV20-1 TGCAGTGCTAGGAGGACGGGCGGGATAAATTACGAGCAGTACTTC CSARRTGGINYEQYF
TRBD2 many TRBJ2-3 TRBV20-1 TGCAGTGCTAGTCCACTAGCGGCTACAGATACGCAGTATTTT CSASPLAATDTQYF
. many TRBJ1-6 TRBV7-9 TGTGCCAGCAGCTTAGACAATTCACCCCTCCACTTT CASSLDNSPLHF
. . TRBJ1-5 TRBV7-8 TGTGCCAGCAGCTTAGCGGGAGTCGGGGTGAATCAGCCCCAGCATTTT CASSLAGVGVNQPQHF
TRBD2 many TRBJ2-5 TRBV6-1 TGTGCCAGCAGTACCACTAGCGGGAGTTGGGAGACCCAGTACTTC CASSTTSGSWETQYF